The present entry profiles one T cell receptor beta chain with its context. No cognate antigen has been identified for it. Per-base qualities were not stored, and no clone one base away is much larger. The data were obtained in a study of blood T cell repertoires in COVID-19 (dated by TCRdb to 2018 to 2021). At the level of the whole study: The collaborator samples originated in the United States, Italy and Spain and spanned the acute and convalescent phases of COVID-19. The material from the prospective study consisted of cDNA or gDNA derived from T cells, B-cell-depleted T cells, or PBMCs. Subjects who had been exposed to COVID-19, were actively infected with it, or had recovered from it provided the deeply sampled blood TCRbeta repertoires that made up the dataset. The repertoires were made available in a free public database intended to serve as a resource for research on the immune response to SARS-CoV-2. The samples were drawn from two sources: the first 160 participants of the ongoing ImmuneRACE study, and 1,000 to 1,500 subjects contributed by 6 global collaborators. Sample metadata almost always included a de-identified subject ID, COVID-19 status, age in years and sex. HLA class I and class II types, where available, came from metadata supplied by the sample provider rather than from assay-based typing.

The CDR3, cysteine through phenylalanine, is 16 amino acids long. The entry retains the CDR3 DNA only, 48 bases that are in frame from base 1. The germline V gene (reference sequence) provides CDR1 LNHDA and CDR2 SQIVND. Relative to germline, V is missing 5 bases and J is missing 2 bases, with 6 bases of the junction outside any gene match. Participants in the prospective study were enrolled through a virtual design, were aged roughly 18 to 100 years, and lived in roughly 24 United States geographic areas. In the prospective study, participants were assigned to cohorts based on the clinical history participants reported in a screening survey and a study questionnaire. Recovered participants in ImmuneRACE Cohort 3 were defined as having two consecutive negative NP/OP PCR tests, clearance from a healthcare professional, or resolution of symptoms. Mobile phlebotomists in the prospective study collected whole blood, serum and a nasopharyngeal or oropharyngeal swab from every participant. Additional blood draws and questionnaires over an approximately 2-month period could optionally be provided by prospective study participants. Before DNA extraction, blood samples from the prospective study were shipped at room temperature or frozen.

TCRbeta CDR3 regions were amplified from genomic DNA by means of the immunoSEQ Assay, a bias-controlled multiplex PCR. The authors' analysis ran thus. The number of nucleated cells in each sample was estimated from the amplification of reference gene primers within the assay. To quantify the absolute abundance of each unique TCRbeta CDR3 rearrangement, sequence reads were collapsed and filtered. For each sample, productive Simpson clonality was calculated as the square root of Simpson's diversity index across productive rearrangements. Here the immuneACCESS table is served through TCRdb, limited to in-frame sequences with V and J called. Missing clones are a known gap in these copies; in checked studies unresolved V genes cover under half, and the rest lacks a known reason. V, J and clone size are taken as reported in that table, and D and trimming were inferred from the DNA itself. The sample table shows 250,000 to 350,000 clones, and 87% are seen once. Jointly, the top ten make up approximately 5.3% of the sample.

The research as a whole found: How much clinical and demographic metadata was included differed by source and by participant, and the metadata was provided uncurated.

Sequenced sample: PBMCs or T cells enriched from blood (not recorded which). This clonotype was sampled from a woman aged 25 to 39 who had recovered from COVID-19. The rearrangement combines TRBV19 with TRBJ2-2; 9 central nucleotides agree with TRBD2. The nucleotides are TGTGCCAGTAGTTCCCAGCGGGGGGCCAACACCGGGGAGCTGTTTTTT. This yields the protein CASSSQRGANTGELFF.